Sequencing of this T cell receptor (beta chain) was carried out in a study of T cells in Graves' hyperthyroidism and ophthalmopathy. About the study: The blood sample was taken at first diagnosis, before treatment began.

Remarks on this clonotype: Its target is not known.

The germline gives CDR1 SGDLS, CDR2 YYNGEE. Trimming took 3 bases from V and 1 from J; bases not matched to a gene: 8. This CDR3 is 18 amino acids long. RNA transcripts yielded amplified TCR beta CDR3 regions. First-round RT-PCR of the TCR CDR3 relied on the HTBI primer set. One entry per CDR3 protein, called by TCRdb with MiXCR from the multiplex PCR reads. The table shows 450,000 to 500,000 distinct CDR3 sequences, with approximately 22% occurring only once. Study results and limitations: Most clonotypes expanded in the thyroid (above 0.001) were also present in blood. Separating ophthalmopathy from stable hyperthyroidism was achieved by a 13 V-J model.

The chain joins TRBV9 to TRBJ2-1, with 12 bases aligning to TRBD2. This clonotype was sampled from a woman aged 65 to 85 with Graves' ophthalmopathy. What was sequenced was blood. The CDR3 bases are TGTGCCAGCAGCGATGGGCTAGCGGGAGGGCCATCCTACAATGAGCAGTTCTTC. Translating gives CASSDGLAGGPSYNEQFF.